Following are 16 T cell receptor beta chains from one sample sequenced in a study of blood T cell repertoires in COVID-19. Using immunoSEQ multiplex PCR, the repertoire was profiled, and TCRdb retains in-frame clones only, with some absent. The sample has about 55,000 clones, approximately 82% seen once; the top ten hold 11% to 15%. The source material was peripheral blood. Receptors were obtained from a human donor in a cohort sampled during active COVID-19.

This clone was detected once. This chain links TRBV6-1 with TRBJ1-4; maybe TRBD1 (6 bases). V was clipped by 2 bases and J by 5 bases, with 12 bases between them. CDR3 length: 15 residues. Germline V CDR1 and CDR2: MNHNS, SASEGT. CDR3 sequence reads: CASSERGGQNEKLFF. The CDR3 region has the DNA TGTGCCAGCAGTGAACGGGGGGGGCAGAATGAAAAACTGTTTTTT.

The V and J genes are TRBV6-5 and TRBJ2-1, with TRBD1 as a possible D gene (5 bases). Germline values: CDR1 MNHEY, CDR2 SVGAGI. This CDR3 is built from 13 residues. V shed 5 bases and J shed 4 bases, with 9 bases lying between them. CDR3 region: CASSMTVYNEQFF. The CDR3 DNA sequence: TGTGCCAGCAGTATGACAGTTTACAATGAGCAGTTCTTC.

This clone was observed a single time. V usage is TRBV11-1 and J usage is TRBJ2-7; 9 nucleotides match TRBD2. The CDR3 length is 15 residues. Losses at the gene ends were 1 base for V and 2 bases for J; bases not matched to a gene: 3. CDR1 and CDR2 (germline): SGHAT, FQDESV (reference sequence). Here the CDR3 reads CASSLGLAGPYEQYF. The CDR3 DNA reads TGTGCCAGCAGCTTAGGCCTAGCGGGGCCCTACGAGCAGTACTTC.

The chain employs TRBV27 and TRBJ1-2; 12 bases line up with TRBD1. The V segment lost 2 bases and the J segment 4 bases; nucleotides outside the gene matches: 2. The CDR3 loop spans 15 amino acids. CDR1 is MNHEY, CDR2 SMNVEV, per germline (reference sequence). CDR3 DNA sequence: TGTGCCAGCAGTTTAGGGACAGGGGGCATCTATGGCTACACCTTC. Translated, it gives CASSLGTGGIYGYTF.

The chain carries TRBV7-9 and TRBJ1-2; 7 nucleotides agree with TRBD1. V lost 0 bases, J lost 2 bases, and 6 bases stayed unmatched. The CDR3 runs to 16 residues. Germline lookup yields CDR1 SEHNR and CDR2 FQNEAQ (reference sequence). The CDR3 nucleotides read TGTGCCAGCAGCTTAGCTGGTCAGGGGGTGAACTATGGCTACACCTTC. Residues: CASSLAGQGVNYGYTF.

The table lists this clone with a few counts. This chain joins TRBV7-2 and TRBJ2-3; D remains ambiguous. The CDR3 has 12 amino acids. V gave up 5 bases and J gave up 7 bases, with 10 bases separating them. CDR1 and CDR2 (germline): SGHTA, FQGNSA. The CDR3 here is CASSRASYTQYF. DNA of the CDR3: TGTGCCAGCAGCCGAGCAAGTTATACGCAGTATTTT.

The chain recombines TRBV27 with TRBJ2-1, with 7 bases aligning to TRBD2. This CDR3 region has 13 residues. CDR1 MNHEY and CDR2 SMNVEV come from the germline V gene (reference sequence). V shed 10 bases and J 3 bases; nucleotides not matched to a gene: 6. CDR3 loop: CATGERDYNEQFF. CDR3 nucleotide sequence: TGTGCCACCGGGGAGCGGGACTACAATGAGCAGTTCTTC.

The chain combines TRBV20-1 with TRBJ1-5, with 9 bases fitting TRBD1. Germline V gene sequence: CDR1 DFQATT, CDR2 SNEGSKA (reference sequence). Germline trimming cut 3 bases from V and 2 bases from J; bases unmatched to any gene: 8. The CDR3 runs 16 residues. This CDR3 is CSASLQGALGNQPQHF. In DNA form, the CDR3 reads TGCAGTGCTAGTCTACAGGGGGCCCTTGGCAATCAGCCCCAGCATTTT.

The chain uses TRBV7-6 and TRBJ2-1; a possible D gene is TRBD1 (6 bases). With 4 bases removed from V and 15 bases from J, the gap between germline ends came to 16 bases. Germline CDR1 is SGHVS and CDR2 is FNYEAQ. The CDR3 is 12 amino acids. The CDR3 spells CASSSPGTLPFF. The CDR3, as DNA: TGTGCCAGCAGCTCCCCAGGGACACTGCCGTTCTTC.

The chain recombines TRBV27 with TRBJ2-1, with D maybe TRBD1 (5 bases). Germline assignment: CDR1 MNHEY and CDR2 SMNVEV (reference sequence). The CDR3 totals 15 residues. Trimming took 5 bases from V and 5 from J, leaving 16 bases between them. The CDR3 is CASSLQGTKHNEQFF. The CDR3 nucleotides read TGTGCCAGCAGTCTGCAGGGTACAAAGCACAATGAGCAGTTCTTC.

The rearrangement joins TRBV29-1 to TRBJ2-1, with 10 positions matching TRBD2. V lost 6 bases and J lost 8; bases outside the gene matches: 10. Germline values: CDR1 SQVTM, CDR2 ANQGSEA. This CDR3 comprises 14 residues. Here the CDR3 reads CSVRRASGSYEQFF. The CDR3 bases are TGCAGCGTCCGGAGGGCTAGCGGGAGTTATGAGCAGTTCTTC.

This CDR3 reads CASSSRVLRDSYGYTF. In DNA form, the CDR3 reads TGTGCCAGCAGCTCCAGGGTGCTTCGAGACAGCTATGGCTACACCTTC. The chain joins TRBV11-3 to TRBJ1-2, with TRBD1 as a possible D gene (5 bases). Between the trimmed V and J ends, which lost 4 bases and 4 bases, there was a span of 19 bases. The CDR3 extends over 16 amino acids. Germline values: CDR1 SGHNT, CDR2 YENEEA.

V gene TRBV2 combines with J gene TRBJ1-2; TRBD1 might be the D (5 bases). Germline-derived CDR1 and CDR2 are SNHLY and FYNNEI. With 3 bases removed from V and 7 bases from J, the gap between germline ends came to 12 bases. This CDR3 contains 13 residues. CDR3 nucleotides: TGTGCCAGCAGTGACCGGCAGGGAGGTGGCTACACCTTC. This codes for CASSDRQGGGYTF.

This sequence joins TRBV9 and TRBJ2-3, with TRBD2 matching 8 bases. The V and J ends lost 3 bases and 2 bases, in that order; junction bases with no gene match: 8. This CDR3 has 16 amino acids. Germline CDR1 and CDR2: SGDLS and YYNGEE. This CDR3 reads CASSAGGDYLTDTQYF. CDR3 in DNA: TGTGCCAGCAGCGCGGGGGGGGACTACCTCACAGATACGCAGTATTTT.

The V call is TRBV7-2, the J call TRBJ1-1, with a weak D call TRBD1 (6 bases). The length of the CDR3 is 15 residues. V lost 1 base and J lost 7, with 16 bases in between. Germline V gene sequence: CDR1 SGHTA, CDR2 FQGNSA. CDR3: CASSLEGGYIVEAFF. Here the CDR3 DNA reads TGTGCCAGCAGCTTAGAAGGGGGTTATATCGTTGAAGCTTTCTTT.

The V call is TRBV19, the J call TRBJ1-6; perhaps TRBD1 as D (6 bases). Germline CDR1 reads LNHDA; CDR2 reads SQIVND (reference sequence). Trimming stripped 9 bases from V and 7 bases from J, with 16 bases between. The CDR3 is 14 amino acids. CDR3 bases: TGTGCCAGCAAACCGGGACACACAAATTCACCCCTCCACTTT. Translation gives CASKPGHTNSPLHF.